The clone carrying this T cell receptor beta chain was detected a few times. Other nucleotide sequences in the sample specify the same CDR3. This sample stems from a study of blood T cell repertoires in COVID-19. In the authors' methods: It was from reference gene primer amplification that nucleated cell counts were estimated. Using immunoSEQ multiplex PCR, the repertoire was profiled, and TCRdb retains in-frame clones only, with some absent. The V and J calls and clone size are taken from that table; D and trimming were inferred from the DNA. The table has 200,000 to 300,000 clones, less than 90% seen once. J gave up 4 bases and V 1 base, and 0 bases lay outside the gene matches. Germline CDR1 is SSHAT and CDR2 is FNYEAQ (reference sequence). CDR3 length: 13 residues.

The sequence was collected from a man aged 30 to 39 with active or convalescent COVID-19. The chain has TRBV7-7 and TRBJ2-7, with TRBD1 identical over 8 bases. Sequenced input: peripheral blood. The CDR3 protein is CASSLDRGYEQYF. The CDR3 region has the DNA TGTGCCAGCAGCTTAGACAGGGGGTACGAGCAGTACTTC.